The clone carrying this T cell receptor beta chain was observed a handful of times. Its cognate antigen is unknown. Specified time point: newly diagnosed GD, antithyroid drugs for less than 3 months. After RNA was extracted from PBMCs, the TCR library was made from it. The data originate from a study of regulatory T cells in long-lasting Graves disease. CDR3-region Arm-PCR and iRepertoire HTBI primers produced the TCR beta libraries. Each CDR3 protein gets one entry after TCRdb re-called the multiplex PCR reads with MiXCR. The data show about 560,000 distinct CDR3 sequences, 15% to 20% seen once. Study-wide findings and caveats: Persistent disease preferred TRBV28, TRBJ1-2 and TRBJ2-5; new disease, TRBV20-1 and TRBJ2-1.

Trimming removed 2 bases at V and 4 bases at J, with 9 bases between. CDR1 DFQATT and CDR2 SNEGSKA come from the germline V gene (reference sequence). This CDR3 region has 12 residues. These data are also associated with another study on T cells in Graves' hyperthyroidism and ophthalmopathy. That paper notes: Using the HTBI primer set, a first-round RT-PCR was run on the TCR CDR3.

The chain combines TRBV20-1 with TRBJ2-7; TRBD2 might be the D (6 bases). The TCR was taken from a man younger than 35 with Graves disease. The input for sequencing was peripheral blood mononuclear cells (PBMCs), taken at new diagnosis, from a patient treated with antithyroid drugs. DNA of the CDR3: TGCAGTGCTAGACTAGCGAGATACGAGCAGTACTTC. Its protein product is CSARLARYEQYF.